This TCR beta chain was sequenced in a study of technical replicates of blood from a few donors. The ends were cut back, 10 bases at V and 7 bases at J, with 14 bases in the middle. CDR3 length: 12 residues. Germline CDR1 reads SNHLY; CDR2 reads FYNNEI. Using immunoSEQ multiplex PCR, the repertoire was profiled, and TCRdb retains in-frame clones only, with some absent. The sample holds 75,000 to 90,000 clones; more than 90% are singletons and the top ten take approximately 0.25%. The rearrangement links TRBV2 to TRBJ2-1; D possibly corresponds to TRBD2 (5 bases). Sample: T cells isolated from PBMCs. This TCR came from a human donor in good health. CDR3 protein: CAIPLLANEQFF. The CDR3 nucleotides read TGTGCCATTCCTTTATTAGCGAATGAGCAGTTCTTC.